This T cell receptor beta chain was documented in a study of monozygotic twins with inflammatory bowel disease (dated by TCRdb to between 2018 and 2021). A note on the overall study: The complete study included about 30 monozygotic twin pairs: 19 IBD-discordant Danish pairs and nine German pairs, of which four were IBD-concordant and five were IBD-discordant. The search for disease-associated traits relied mainly on comparing IBD patients with their genetically identical healthy co-twins within discordant pairs. Each individual had, on average, about 151 000 unique TCRalpha sequences and 181 000 unique TCRbeta sequences available for analysis.

The CDR3 runs 15 amino acids, cysteine and phenylalanine included. Only the protein sequence is given. CDR1 and CDR2 (SGDLS, YYNGEE) derive from the germline V gene. An approximately 2.5 ml peripheral blood sample was drawn into PAXgene tubes per donor and stored at -80°C. Without any T cell sorting, total RNA was extracted from whole blood using the PAXgene blood miRNA kit on an automated QIAcube. Peripheral blood from monozygotic twin pairs who were concordant or discordant for inflammatory bowel disease underwent deep TCRalpha and TCRbeta repertoire profiling using unique molecular barcoding. Smoking habits were recorded for all twin pairs, and individuals were classified as current, former or never smokers. Overall results and qualifications from the work: Differing immunosuppressive treatments among patients may have added background noise and inter-individual variability to the repertoires. IBD patients shared fewer clonotypes with other individuals than healthy twins did, most markedly in patients showing signs of disease activity. IBD patients had lower TCRbeta repertoire diversity, measured by the inverse Simpson index, than their healthy co-twins. Distinction between different T cell subtypes could not be achieved in the analysis. The results gave no support for a single strong signal or clonotype linked to IBD. Repertoire similarity did not differ between concordant and discordant twins, which could be due to limited statistical power.

Note on this clonotype: The antigen it recognizes is unknown.

Libraries were constructed by 5' RACE. Preparation of each TCR library used around 3.5 ug of total RNA. For each sample, cDNA synthesis was carried out in eight separate reactions using SMARTScribe reverse transcriptase. During cDNA synthesis, unique molecular identifiers containing a 6-nucleotide sample barcode were introduced by template switching. TCRalpha and TCRbeta cDNA was amplified by two nested PCRs of around 16 and 10 cycles, with bead purification after each PCR. Before amplification, the cDNA was treated with uracil DNA-glycosylase and purified using the QIAquick PCR purification kit. The second PCR added Illumina TruSeq-compatible adapters along with sample-specific barcodes. Library quality and concentration were checked on TapeStation and Qubit, and libraries were pooled at around 5 ng each. Pooled libraries were sequenced on an Illumina HiSeq2500 single-index Rapid Run with 2 x 100 bp reads and custom sequencing primers. The authors' analysis ran thus. MiGEC version 1.2.6 was used for UMI-based consensus assembly, which corrected PCR and sequencing errors. MiXCR version 2.1.1 was used for V(D)J alignment, clonotype assembly and CDR3 extraction. Normalisation of gene usage, clonotype sharing and MAIT/NKT TCR abundance was achieved by analysing the top 1000, 10 000 and 20 000 clonotypes per sample. Diversity was computed as the inverse Simpson index with the vegan R package after downsampling to 27 000 UMIs. Paired Mann-Whitney U tests were applied to discordant twin pairs, and Benjamini-Hochberg correction was used for multiple testing. Reads reprocessed by TCRdb are summarized as one entry per CDR3 protein sequence, and DNA is absent. TCRdb's processing, not the study's, gives the V and J calls here. The sample table gives 400,000 to 500,000 distinct CDR3 sequences. Of the sample, about 2.3% falls within the top ten clones.

The receptor chain draws on TRBV9 and TRBJ1-2; TCRdb's D call of TRBD1 is untestable without DNA. This TCR came from a human donor with ulcerative colitis or Crohn's disease, or a healthy co-twin of an affected twin (not recorded which). Material for sequencing was blood. The encoded CDR3 is CASSADRGHSRGYTF.